A single sample is the source of the 4 T cell receptor beta chains below, sequenced in a study of control samples from healthy donors and cancer patients. TCRdb keeps only in-frame clones here, not all; method: immunoSEQ multiplex PCR. The repertoire consists of about 95,000 clones, with around four fifths occurring once and the leading ten covering more than 15%. The sequenced sample was blood. These receptors all stem from a man younger than 45 in good health.

This clone was picked up one time. The rearrangement joins TRBV29-1 to TRBJ1-1; the match to TRBD1 covers 9 bases. V trimming: 5 bases; J trimming: 4 bases; junction bases outside the gene matches: 2. CDR1 and CDR2 (germline): SQVTM, ANQGSEA. The CDR3 spans 12 residues. The DNA of the CDR3 is TGCAGCGTTCACAGGGGGCCCACTGAAGCTTTCTTT. This gives the protein CSVHRGPTEAFF. Filled out from reference TRBV29-1 and TRBJ1-1, the complete variable domain reads SAVISQKPSRDICQRGTSLTIQCQVDSQVTMMFWYRQQPGQSLTLIATANQGSEATYESGFVIDKFPISRPNLTFSTLTVSNMSPEDSSIYLCSVHRGPTEAFFGQGTRLTVV.

This chain connects TRBV5-1 to TRBJ2-2; tentative D call: TRBD1 (6 bases). The CDR3 spans 16 residues. Per germline, CDR1 SGHRS and CDR2 YFSETQ. Trimming shortened V by 0 bases and J by 6 bases, and 15 bases separated the two germline ends. This CDR3 reads CASSLGGRGYPGELFF. The DNA for the CDR3 is TGCGCCAGCAGCTTGGGGGGGCGAGGATACCCCGGGGAGCTGTTTTTT.

The chain carries TRBV7-9 and TRBJ1-1, with a tentative D call TRBD1 (5 bases). Germline V gene data show CDR1 as SEHNR and CDR2 as FQNEAQ (reference sequence). This CDR3 is 12 amino acids long. The V and J ends lost 11 bases and 5 bases respectively, with 15 bases between them. CDR3 coding DNA: TGTGCCGCCAATCAGGGCGAAACTGAAGCTTTCTTT. It translates to CAANQGETEAFF.

The chain recombines TRBV4-1 with TRBJ2-1; D is undetermined. CDR1 and CDR2 from the germline V gene are MGHRA and YSYEKL. V gave up 5 bases and J gave up 5 bases, with 10 bases separating them. The CDR3 is made up of 13 amino acids. In nucleotides, the CDR3 is TGCGCCAGCAGCTTCCCCCCCCACAATGAGCAGTTCTTC. Its protein product is CASSFPPHNEQFF.